The 6 T cell receptor beta chains presented below share a single source sample, sequenced in a study of breast tumors, draining lymph nodes, adjacent tissues. The lymph nodes were axillary draining lymph nodes from breast cancer patients. TCRdb processed the multiplex PCR reads anew with MiXCR; each CDR3 protein has one entry. The sample lists 65,000 to 80,000 distinct CDR3 sequences; approximately 19% were seen once. Sequenced sample: axillary lymph node tissue. Receptor source: a female donor with breast cancer. Some clones in this sample may be carry-over from other donors' samples.

This clonotype was counted many times. J is TRBJ2-1 and V is TRBV5-1; 11 bases map to TRBD1. The CDR3 is made up of 14 amino acids. In germline, CDR1 is SGHRS, CDR2 YFSETQ. V was clipped by 3 bases and J by 9 bases; unmatched bases: 5. CDR3 sequence: CASSSGTGGGEQFF. The DNA for the CDR3 is TGCGCCAGCAGCTCCGGGACAGGGGGTGGTGAGCAGTTCTTC.

A remark on this clonotype: The conserved final phenylalanine or tryptophan is absent from the CDR3, which likely points to a read error. The rearrangement uses TRBV28 and TRBJ2-1; TRBD2 matches at 8 bases. Trimming cost V 3 bases and J 6 bases; bases outside gene matches: 4. The CDR3 runs to 14 residues. Germline values: CDR1 MDHEN, CDR2 SYDVKM. The CDR3 DNA is TGTGCCAGCAGTTTTGGGGGACTAGGCAATGAGCAGTTCCTC. It codes for CASSFGGLGNEQFL.

This clonotype was seen many times. The gene calls are TRBV7-9 and TRBJ1-2, with no clear D. The ends were cut back, 1 base at V and 8 bases at J, with 8 bases in the middle. The CDR3 length is 12 residues. Germline V gene data show CDR1 as SEHNR and CDR2 as FQNEAQ (reference sequence). For the CDR3, the DNA is TGTGCCAGCAGCTTAGGGATGCGGGGCTACACCTTC. This translates into CASSLGMRGYTF.

This clonotype was observed at least ten times. The chain joins TRBV4-2 to TRBJ2-7; D is perhaps TRBD2 (5 bases). Germline V gene lookup returns CDR1 LGHNA and CDR2 YNFKEQ. Trimming removed 5 bases at V and 2 bases at J, with 16 bases between. This CDR3 has 15 amino acids. The CDR3 DNA reads as TGTGCCAGCAGCTATACAGCGGATATCACCTACGAGCAGTACTTC. Its protein is CASSYTADITYEQYF.

In this sample, this clonotype turned up many times. The V gene is TRBV7-2, the J gene TRBJ1-5, with D unresolved. Germline values: CDR1 SGHTA, CDR2 FQGNSA. V dropped 5 bases and J dropped 4 bases, with 9 bases sitting between them. The CDR3 totals 13 residues. Written as DNA, the CDR3 is TGTGCCAGCAGCCCCGACCCGAATCAGCCCCAGCATTTT. Translation gives CASSPDPNQPQHF. The whole variable domain, filled in from reference TRBV7-2 and TRBJ1-5, reads GAGVSQSPSNKVTEKGKDVELRCDPISGHTALYWYRQSLGQGLEFLIYFQGNSAPDKSGLPSDRFSAERTGGSVSTLTIQRTQQEDSAVYLCASSPDPNQPQHFGDGTRLSIL.

This clonotype was detected many times. V is TRBV15 and J is TRBJ2-3; unclear D gene. The CDR3 totals 14 residues. In germline, CDR1 is LNHNV, CDR2 YYDKDF (reference sequence). V shed 2 bases and J shed 7 bases, with 13 bases lying between them. CDR3 nucleotides: TGTGCCACCAGCAGATCCTCCTTCAGGAATACGCAGTATTTT. Translating it yields CATSRSSFRNTQYF.